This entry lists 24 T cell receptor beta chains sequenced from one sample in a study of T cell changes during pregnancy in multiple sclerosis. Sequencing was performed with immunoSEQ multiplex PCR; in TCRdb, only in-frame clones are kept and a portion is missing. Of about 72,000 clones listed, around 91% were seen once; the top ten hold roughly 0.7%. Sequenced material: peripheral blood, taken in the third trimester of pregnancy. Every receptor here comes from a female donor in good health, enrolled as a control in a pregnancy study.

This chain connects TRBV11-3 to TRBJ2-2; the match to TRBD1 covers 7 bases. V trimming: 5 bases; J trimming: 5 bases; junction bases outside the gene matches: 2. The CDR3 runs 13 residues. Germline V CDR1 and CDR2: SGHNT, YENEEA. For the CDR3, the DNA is TGTGCCAGCAGCGACAGGGCGACCGGGGAGCTGTTTTTT. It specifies CASSDRATGELFF.

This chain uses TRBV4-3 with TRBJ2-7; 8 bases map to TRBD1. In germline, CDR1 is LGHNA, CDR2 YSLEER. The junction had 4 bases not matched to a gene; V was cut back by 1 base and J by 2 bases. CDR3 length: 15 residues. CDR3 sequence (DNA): TGCGCCAGCAGCCAAGCGGGACAGGTACCCTACGAGCAGTACTTC. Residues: CASSQAGQVPYEQYF.

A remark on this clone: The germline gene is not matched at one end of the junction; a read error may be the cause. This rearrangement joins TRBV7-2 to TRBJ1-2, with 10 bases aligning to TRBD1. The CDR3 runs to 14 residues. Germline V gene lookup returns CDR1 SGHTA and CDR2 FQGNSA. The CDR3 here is CASSSSPGTGAYAF. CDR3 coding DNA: TGTGCCAGCAGCTCAAGTCCCGGGACAGGGGCTTACGCCTTC. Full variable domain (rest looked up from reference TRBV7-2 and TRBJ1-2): GAGVSQSPSNKVTEKGKDVELRCDPISGHTALYWYRQSLGQGLEFLIYFQGNSAPDKSGLPSDRFSAERTGGSVSTLTIQRTQQEDSAVYLCASSSSPGTGAYAFGSGTRLTVV.

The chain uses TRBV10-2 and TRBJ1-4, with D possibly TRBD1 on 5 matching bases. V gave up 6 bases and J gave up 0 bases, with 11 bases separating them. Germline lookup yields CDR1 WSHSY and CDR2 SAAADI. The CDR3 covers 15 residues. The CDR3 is CASRPIGATNEKLFF. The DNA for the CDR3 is TGCGCCAGCAGGCCAATAGGGGCAACTAATGAAAAACTGTTTTTT.

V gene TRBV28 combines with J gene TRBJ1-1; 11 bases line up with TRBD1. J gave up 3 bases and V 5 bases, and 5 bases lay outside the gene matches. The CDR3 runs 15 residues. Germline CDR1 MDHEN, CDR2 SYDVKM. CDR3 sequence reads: CASSLGTGGHTEAFF. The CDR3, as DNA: TGTGCCAGCAGTCTGGGGACAGGGGGGCACACTGAAGCTTTCTTT.

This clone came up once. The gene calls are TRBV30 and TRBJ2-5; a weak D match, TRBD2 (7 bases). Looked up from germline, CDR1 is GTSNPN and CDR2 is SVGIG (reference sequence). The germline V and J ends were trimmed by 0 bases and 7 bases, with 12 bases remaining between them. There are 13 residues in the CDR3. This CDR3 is CAWSVGAGATQYF. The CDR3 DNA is TGTGCCTGGAGTGTAGGGGCGGGGGCGACCCAGTACTTC.

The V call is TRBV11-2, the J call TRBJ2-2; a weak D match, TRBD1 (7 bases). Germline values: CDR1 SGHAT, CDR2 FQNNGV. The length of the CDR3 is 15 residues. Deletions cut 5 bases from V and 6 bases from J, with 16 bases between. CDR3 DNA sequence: TGTGCCAGCAGCCCTCAGGGGGGTAGGGCCGGGGAGCTGTTTTTT. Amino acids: CASSPQGGRAGELFF.

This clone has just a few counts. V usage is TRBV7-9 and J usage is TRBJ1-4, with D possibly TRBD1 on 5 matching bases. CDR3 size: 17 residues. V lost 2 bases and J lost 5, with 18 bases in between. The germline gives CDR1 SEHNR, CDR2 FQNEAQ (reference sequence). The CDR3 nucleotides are TGTGCCAGCAGCTTACTGGGGGGGGGATTCGGGAATGAAAAACTGTTTTTT. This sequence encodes CASSLLGGGFGNEKLFF.

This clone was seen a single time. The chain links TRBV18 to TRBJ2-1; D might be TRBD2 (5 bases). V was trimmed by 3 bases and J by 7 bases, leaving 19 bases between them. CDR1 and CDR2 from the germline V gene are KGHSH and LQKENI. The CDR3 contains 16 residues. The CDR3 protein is CASSPANRVSGNEQFF. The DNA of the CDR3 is TGTGCCAGCTCACCCGCAAATCGGGTCTCGGGGAATGAGCAGTTCTTC.

The CDR3 DNA reads TGTGCCAGCAGTTACCGCACGGACAGTCCTGGAAACACCATATATTTT. This sequence encodes CASSYRTDSPGNTIYF. This sequence joins TRBV6-5 and TRBJ1-3; the D gene is possibly TRBD1 (6 bases). Germline lookup yields CDR1 MNHEY and CDR2 SVGAGI. V was clipped by 2 bases and J by 2 bases, with 13 bases between them. The CDR3 has 16 residues.

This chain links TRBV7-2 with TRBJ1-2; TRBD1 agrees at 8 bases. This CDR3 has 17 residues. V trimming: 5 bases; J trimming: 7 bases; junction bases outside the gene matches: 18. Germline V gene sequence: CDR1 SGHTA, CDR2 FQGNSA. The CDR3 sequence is CASSRQPGQVYGGGYTF. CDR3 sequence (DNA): TGTGCCAGCAGCCGTCAACCGGGACAGGTCTACGGGGGTGGCTACACCTTC. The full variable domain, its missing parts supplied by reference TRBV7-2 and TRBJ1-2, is GAGVSQSPSNKVTEKGKDVELRCDPISGHTALYWYRQSLGQGLEFLIYFQGNSAPDKSGLPSDRFSAERTGGSVSTLTIQRTQQEDSAVYLCASSRQPGQVYGGGYTFGSGTRLTVV.

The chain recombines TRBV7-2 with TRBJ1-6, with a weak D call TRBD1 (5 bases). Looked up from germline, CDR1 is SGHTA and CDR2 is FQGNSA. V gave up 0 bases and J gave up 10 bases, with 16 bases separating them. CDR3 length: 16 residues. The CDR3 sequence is CASSLALRVADSPLHF. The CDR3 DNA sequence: TGTGCCAGCAGCTTAGCTCTCAGGGTGGCGGACTCACCCCTCCACTTT.

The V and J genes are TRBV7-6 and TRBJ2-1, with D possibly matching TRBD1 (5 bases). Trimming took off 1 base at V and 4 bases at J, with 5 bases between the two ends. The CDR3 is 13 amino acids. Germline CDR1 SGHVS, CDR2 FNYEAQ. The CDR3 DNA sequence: TGTGCCAGCAGCTTAGGGACATACAATGAGCAGTTCTTC. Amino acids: CASSLGTYNEQFF.

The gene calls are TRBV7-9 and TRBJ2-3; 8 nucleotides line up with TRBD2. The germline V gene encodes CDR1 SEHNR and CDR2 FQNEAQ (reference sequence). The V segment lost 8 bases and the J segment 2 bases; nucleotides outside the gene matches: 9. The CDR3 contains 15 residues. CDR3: CASLTGGPYTDTQYF. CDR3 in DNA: TGTGCCAGCTTAACGGGAGGGCCGTACACAGATACGCAGTATTTT.

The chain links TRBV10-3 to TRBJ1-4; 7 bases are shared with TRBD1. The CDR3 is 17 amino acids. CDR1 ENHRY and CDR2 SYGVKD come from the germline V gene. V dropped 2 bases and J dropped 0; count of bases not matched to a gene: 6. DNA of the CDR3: TGTGCCATCAGTGAGGGGAAACAGGGGTCAACTAATGAAAAACTGTTTTTT. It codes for CAISEGKQGSTNEKLFF.

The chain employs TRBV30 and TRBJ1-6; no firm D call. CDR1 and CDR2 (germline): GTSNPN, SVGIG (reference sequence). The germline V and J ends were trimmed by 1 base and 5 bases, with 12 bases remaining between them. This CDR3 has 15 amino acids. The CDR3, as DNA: TGTGCCTGGAGTGGTGAACAGTTAAATAATTCACCCCTCCACTTT. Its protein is CAWSGEQLNNSPLHF.

This chain's CDR3 is CASSTHQTGGTYF. CDR3 nucleotides: TGTGCCAGCAGCACTCATCAAACAGGGGGGACGTACTTC. V usage is TRBV27 and J usage is TRBJ2-5; the match to TRBD1 covers 8 bases. V shed 6 bases, J shed 13 bases, and the junction held 13 bases outside the gene matches. The CDR3 consists of 13 residues. CDR1 is MNHEY, CDR2 SMNVEV, per germline (reference sequence).

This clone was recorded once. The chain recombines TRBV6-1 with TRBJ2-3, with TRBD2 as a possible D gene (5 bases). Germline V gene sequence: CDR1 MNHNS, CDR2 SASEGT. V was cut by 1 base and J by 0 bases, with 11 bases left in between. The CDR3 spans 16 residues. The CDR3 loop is CASSEGWGASTDTQYF. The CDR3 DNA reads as TGTGCCAGCAGTGAAGGTTGGGGAGCTAGCACAGATACGCAGTATTTT.

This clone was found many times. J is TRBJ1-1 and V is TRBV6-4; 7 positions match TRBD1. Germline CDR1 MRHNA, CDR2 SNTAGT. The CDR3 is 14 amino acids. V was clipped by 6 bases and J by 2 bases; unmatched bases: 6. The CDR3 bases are TGTGCCAGCAGGCAAGGACAGGCTAACACTGAAGCTTTCTTT. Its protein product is CASRQGQANTEAFF.

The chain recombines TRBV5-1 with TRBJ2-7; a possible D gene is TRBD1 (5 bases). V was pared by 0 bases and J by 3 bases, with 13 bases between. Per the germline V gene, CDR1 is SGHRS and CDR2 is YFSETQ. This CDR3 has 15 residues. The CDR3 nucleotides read TGCGCCAGCAGCTTGGCCGCAGGGTCATACTACGAGCAGTACTTC. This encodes CASSLAAGSYYEQYF.

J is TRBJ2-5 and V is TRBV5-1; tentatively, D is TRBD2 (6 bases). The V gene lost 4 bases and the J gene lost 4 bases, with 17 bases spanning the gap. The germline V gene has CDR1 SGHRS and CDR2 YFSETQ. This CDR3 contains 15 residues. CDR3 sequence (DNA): TGCGCCAGCAGCCCGGGAGAGGGTTGGGGAGAGACCCAGTACTTC. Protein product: CASSPGEGWGETQYF.

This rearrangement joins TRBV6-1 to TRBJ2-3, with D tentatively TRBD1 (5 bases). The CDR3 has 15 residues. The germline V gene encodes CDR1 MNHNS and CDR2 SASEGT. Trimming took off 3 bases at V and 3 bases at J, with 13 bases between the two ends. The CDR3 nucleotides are TGTGCCAGCAGTGATGCAGGGTTTGGAACAGATACGCAGTATTTT. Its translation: CASSDAGFGTDTQYF.

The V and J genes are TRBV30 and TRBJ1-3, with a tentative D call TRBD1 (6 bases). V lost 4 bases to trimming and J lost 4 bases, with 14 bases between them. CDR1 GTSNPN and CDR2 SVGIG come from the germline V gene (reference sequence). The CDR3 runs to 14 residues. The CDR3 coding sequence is TGTGCCTGGACGATAGGGGGATCGGGAAACACCATATATTTT. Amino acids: CAWTIGGSGNTIYF.

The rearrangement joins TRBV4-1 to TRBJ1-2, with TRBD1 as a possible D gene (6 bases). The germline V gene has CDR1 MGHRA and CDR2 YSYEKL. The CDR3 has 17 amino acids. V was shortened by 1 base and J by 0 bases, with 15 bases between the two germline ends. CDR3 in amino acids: CASSQAGQLHSNYGYTF. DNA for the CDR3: TGCGCCAGCAGCCAAGCTGGACAGCTCCACTCTAACTATGGCTACACCTTC.